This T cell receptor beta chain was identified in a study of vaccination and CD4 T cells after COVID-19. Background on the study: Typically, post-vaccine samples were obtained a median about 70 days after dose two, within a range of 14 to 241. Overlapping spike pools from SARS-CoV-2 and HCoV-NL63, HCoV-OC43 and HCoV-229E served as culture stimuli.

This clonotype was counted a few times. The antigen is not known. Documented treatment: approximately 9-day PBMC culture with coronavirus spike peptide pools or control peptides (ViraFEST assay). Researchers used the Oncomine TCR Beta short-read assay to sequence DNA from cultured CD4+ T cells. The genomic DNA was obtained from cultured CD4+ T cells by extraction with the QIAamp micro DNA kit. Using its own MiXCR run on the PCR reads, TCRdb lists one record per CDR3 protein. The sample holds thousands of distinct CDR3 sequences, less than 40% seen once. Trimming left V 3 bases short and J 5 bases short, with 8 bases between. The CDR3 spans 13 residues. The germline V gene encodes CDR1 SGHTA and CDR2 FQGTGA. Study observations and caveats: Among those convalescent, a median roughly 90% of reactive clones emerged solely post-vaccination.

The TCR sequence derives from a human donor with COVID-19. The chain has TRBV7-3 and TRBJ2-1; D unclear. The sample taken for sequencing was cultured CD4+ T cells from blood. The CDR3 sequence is CASSFWRNNEQFF. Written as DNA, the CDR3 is TGTGCCAGCAGCTTTTGGAGAAACAATGAGCAGTTCTTC.